This T cell receptor beta chain was sequenced during a study of T cell responses to AZD1222 COVID-19 vaccine. The V and J ends lost 10 bases and 7 bases respectively, with 19 bases between them. Germline lookup yields CDR1 MNHEY and CDR2 SVGAGI. The CDR3 runs 13 residues. Data came from immunoSEQ multiplex PCR; TCRdb stores just in-frame clones and leaves some out. Among over 150,000 clones listed, about nine tenths were seen once. The sample here was peripheral blood, taken on day 0 of AZD1222 vaccination. This receptor was taken from an adult in good health. The chain recombines TRBV6-5 with TRBJ1-1; D might be TRBD1 (5 bases). The CDR3 here is CAMLPGHGVEAFF. The CDR3 nucleotides read TGTGCCATGCTACCAGGGCACGGCGTTGAAGCTTTCTTT.